A selection of T cell receptor beta chains follows, all from one sample in a study of memory CD4+ T cells and cytomegalovirus serostatus. Only in-frame clones appear in the TCRdb table, and some are missing; sequencing was by immunoSEQ multiplex PCR. Here the sample spans about 53,000 clones, around four fifths being singletons. The specimen was memory CD4+ T cells from blood. The source is an adult in good health and CMV-seronegative. Both conserved end residues are part of each CDR3.

v_call	j_call	cdr3_aa
TRBV18	TRBJ1-1	CASSTVPNTEAFF
TRBV19	TRBJ2-5	CASSPGWFETQYF
TRBV5-6	TRBJ1-5	CASSLGAGASNQPQHF
TRBV7-3	TRBJ2-3	CASSFTGATDTQYF
TRBV27	TRBJ2-7	CASSLKPPGQKSYEQYF
TRBV5-1	TRBJ2-1	CASSLDRNNEQFF
TRBV6-4	TRBJ1-1	CASSPGQGAINSAFF
TRBV6-1	TRBJ1-1	CASSELDSDNEAFF
TRBV15	TRBJ2-5	CATSRDGGRDQETQYF
TRBV29-1	TRBJ2-7	CSVEMGNWDEQYF
TRBV2	TRBJ1-6	CASHDFGQGRNSPLHF
TRBV6-5	TRBJ2-5	CASSFLTARETQYF
TRBV5-4	TRBJ2-2	CASSPPQGIIAGELFF
TRBV10-3	TRBJ2-3	CAISSRAGGDTQYF
TRBV6-6	TRBJ1-1	CASSLGQGPAGAFF
TRBV4-2	TRBJ1-1	CASSPPGGGEAFF
TRBV2	TRBJ2-3	CASTTMGLADTQYF
TRBV13	TRBJ1-6	CASSLETGKNSPLHF
TRBV29-1	TRBJ2-1	CSVERSSGALSSYNEQFF
TRBV5-5	TRBJ2-3	CASRKPGLANTQYF
TRBV29-1	TRBJ2-7	CSVIQGSSEQYF
TRBV4-2	TRBJ2-1	CASSLGRQGYYNEQFF
TRBV11-2	TRBJ2-5	CASSLDPRTQYF
TRBV10-3	TRBJ2-6	CATSKEGANVLTF
TRBV28	TRBJ1-4	CASSVGRVKLFF
TRBV21-1	TRBJ1-1	CASSKILLGGVNTEAFF
TRBV27	TRBJ1-6	CASSLEGSPLHF
TRBV4-3	TRBJ1-3	CASSPTQGTTGNTIYF
TRBV4-1	TRBJ2-2	CASSQERPGVVTGELFF
TRBV2	TRBJ2-5	CASKGGQQETQYF
TRBV6-1	TRBJ1-5	CASNLQGGSNQPQHF
TRBV15	TRBJ1-5	CATSRDWAGASDQPQHF
TRBV9	TRBJ1-1	CASSVVSRPTTEAFF
TRBV7-3	TRBJ2-2	CASSFVAENTGELFF
TRBV4-1	TRBJ2-1	CASSQVDLLYYNEQFF
TRBV7-2	TRBJ1-1	CASSLAKNTEAFF
TRBV5-1	TRBJ2-5	CASSLDDPGETQYF
TRBV6-5	TRBJ1-2	CASSRGGMDYGYTF
TRBV6-5	TRBJ1-5	CASRSTGTGPGPQHF
TRBV11-1	TRBJ2-3	CASSQTSGGRTSTDTQYF
TRBV11-1	TRBJ1-6	CASSPAGGPSPLHF
TRBV4-2	TRBJ1-1	CASSQGPEAFF
TRBV6-1	TRBJ2-3	CASSKTLGDTQYF
TRBV15	TRBJ2-7	CATSREPSTAYEQYF
TRBV29-1	TRBJ1-2	CSVRTETVTNYGYTF
TRBV9	TRBJ1-2	CASSARDRQPNYGYTF
TRBV27	TRBJ1-6	CASSYFNRGAGSPLHF
TRBV6-5	TRBJ2-4	CASSQQGAKGIQYF